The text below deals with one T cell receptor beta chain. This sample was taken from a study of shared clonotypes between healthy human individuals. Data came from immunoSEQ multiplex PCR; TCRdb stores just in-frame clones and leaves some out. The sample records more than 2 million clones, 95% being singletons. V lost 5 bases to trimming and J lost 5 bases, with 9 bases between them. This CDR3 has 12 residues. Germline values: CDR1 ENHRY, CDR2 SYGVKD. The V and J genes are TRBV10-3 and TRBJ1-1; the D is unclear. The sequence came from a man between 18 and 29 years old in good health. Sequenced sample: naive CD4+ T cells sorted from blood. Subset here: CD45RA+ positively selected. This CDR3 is CAISRERTEAFF. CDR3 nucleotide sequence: TGTGCCATCAGTCGCGAAAGAACTGAAGCTTTCTTT.